The next 27 T cell receptor beta chains were all read from a single sample in a study of cytomegalovirus exposure and HLA in healthy donors. PCR primers comprised 60 Vbeta and 13 Jbeta primers. Assay: immunoSEQ multiplex PCR; the TCRdb copy retains only in-frame clones and omits some. The repertoire has some 180,000 clones, approximately 80% of them found once; the top ten carry around an eighth. The sample comprised PBMCs. The origin of the receptors is a woman in her thirties in good health and CMV-seropositive.

Only a few counts were recorded for this clone. V is TRBV11-2 and J is TRBJ1-4; 7 bases line up with TRBD1. Looked up from germline, CDR1 is SGHAT and CDR2 is FQNNGV. The J segment lost 6 bases and the V segment lost 5 bases, leaving 9 bases of the junction unmatched. The CDR3 spans 15 residues. CDR3 coding DNA: TGTGCCAGCAGCCCGAGACAGGGCCGGGATGAAAAACTGTTTTTT. Amino acid sequence: CASSPRQGRDEKLFF. The full variable domain, rest sourced from reference TRBV11-2 and TRBJ1-4, is EAGVAQSPRYKIIEKRQSVAFWCNPISGHATLYWYQQILGQGPKLLIQFQNNGVVDDSQLPKDRFSAERLKGVDSTLKIQPAKLEDSAVYLCASSPRQGRDEKLFFGSGTQLSVL.

The rearrangement joins TRBV10-1 to TRBJ2-3; D is ambiguous. Looked up from germline, CDR1 is WNHNN and CDR2 is SYGVQD (reference sequence). The CDR3 runs 14 residues. V lost 3 bases and J lost 0, with 7 bases in between. CDR3 protein: CASSDRESTDTQYF. The CDR3 bases are TGCGCCAGCAGTGATCGAGAAAGCACAGATACGCAGTATTTT.

The J gene is TRBJ2-1, the V gene TRBV10-3; 9 nucleotides agree with TRBD2. The V gene's germline CDR1 is ENHRY and CDR2 SYGVKD. Trimming removed 0 bases from V and 5 bases from J; junction bases left unmatched: 8. The CDR3 is made up of 17 amino acids. The CDR3 spells CAISESMASGDDNEQFF. As DNA, the CDR3 is TGTGCCATCAGTGAGTCGATGGCTAGCGGGGATGACAATGAGCAGTTCTTC.

The gene calls are TRBV5-4 and TRBJ1-6, with 8 positions matching TRBD1. The CDR3 consists of 14 residues. J lost 8 bases, V lost 1 base, and 2 bases had no gene match. CDR1 and CDR2 from the germline V gene are SGHNT and YYREEE (reference sequence). The CDR3 nucleotides are TGTGCCAGCAGCTTGCAGGGGGCCGATTCACCCCTCCACTTT. Protein sequence: CASSLQGADSPLHF.

The chain uses TRBV2 and TRBJ2-7, with D tentatively TRBD2 (6 bases). Germline V gives CDR1 SNHLY, CDR2 FYNNEI. The CDR3 consists of 17 residues. The germline V and J ends were trimmed by 4 bases and 3 bases, with 22 bases remaining between them. The CDR3 protein is CASSVKRRGRNNYEQYF. CDR3 bases: TGTGCCAGCAGTGTGAAGCGGAGGGGCAGGAACAACTACGAGCAGTACTTC.

V is TRBV30 and J is TRBJ2-1, with TRBD2 matching 15 bases. The length of the CDR3 is 17 residues. Germline V gives CDR1 GTSNPN, CDR2 SVGIG (reference sequence). The junction had 7 bases not matched to a gene; V was cut back by 1 base and J by 6 bases. The CDR3 nucleotides are TGTGCCTGGAGTGACGGACTAGCGGGAGGGCTCGGCAATGAGCAGTTCTTC. Encoded protein: CAWSDGLAGGLGNEQFF.

V usage is TRBV27 and J usage is TRBJ1-2; D may be TRBD1 (5 bases). The length of the CDR3 is 16 residues. From germline, CDR1 is MNHEY and CDR2 SMNVEV (reference sequence). Trimming pared 3 bases from V and 0 bases from J, leaving 14 bases between. CDR3 coding DNA: TGTGCCAGCAGTTTTGGCAGGGCCCAAGCTAACTATGGCTACACCTTC. Encoded protein: CASSFGRAQANYGYTF.

V usage is TRBV30 and J usage is TRBJ2-2; 8 bases align to TRBD2. Germline V gene sequence: CDR1 GTSNPN, CDR2 SVGIG (reference sequence). After removal of 2 bases from V and 5 bases from J, the junction contained 13 bases not matched to a gene. This CDR3 has 17 amino acids. The DNA of the CDR3 is TGTGCCTGGAGTTCTGGCTCGAGCGGGAGTTGGACCGGGGAGCTGTTTTTT. Translated, it gives CAWSSGSSGSWTGELFF.

J is TRBJ2-7 and V is TRBV5-1, with 8 bases lining up with TRBD1. The CDR3 is 15 amino acids. Per the germline V gene, CDR1 is SGHRS and CDR2 is YFSETQ. After removal of 0 bases from V and 2 bases from J, the junction contained 4 bases not matched to a gene. The CDR3 DNA is TGCGCCAGCAGCTTGGGGTCAGGGGGCACCTACGAGCAGTACTTC. Translation: CASSLGSGGTYEQYF. Together with reference TRBV5-1 and TRBJ2-7, the CDR3 gives the full variable domain: KAGVTQTPRYLIKTRGQQVTLSCSPISGHRSVSWYQQTPGQGLQFLFEYFSETQRNKGNFPGRFSGRQFSNSRSEMNVSTLELGDSALYLCASSLGSGGTYEQYFGPGTRLTVT.

J is TRBJ2-5 and V is TRBV6-5, with a tentative D call TRBD1 (5 bases). With 2 bases removed from V and 4 bases from J, the gap between germline ends came to 11 bases. CDR3 size: 14 residues. The germline gives CDR1 MNHEY, CDR2 SVGAGI. The CDR3: CASSYMTATETQYF. CDR3 DNA sequence: TGTGCCAGCAGTTACATGACAGCGACAGAGACCCAGTACTTC.

V is TRBV30 and J is TRBJ2-3; 13 bases map to TRBD2. Losses at the gene ends were 3 bases for V and 6 bases for J; bases not matched to a gene: 6. The CDR3 contains 15 residues. Germline V gene data show CDR1 as GTSNPN and CDR2 as SVGIG (reference sequence). The CDR3 is CAWSRLAGGGDTQYF. The CDR3 DNA reads as TGTGCCTGGAGCAGACTAGCGGGGGGAGGGGATACGCAGTATTTT.

The chain couples TRBV13 to TRBJ2-7, with 7 bases matching TRBD1. V lost 5 bases to trimming and J lost 5 bases; unmatched junction nucleotides: 9. Per germline, CDR1 PRHDT and CDR2 FYEKMQ (reference sequence). The CDR3 sequence is 14 residues long. The CDR3 DNA reads as TGTGCCAGCAGCCTCCTAGGACAGGATAACGAGCAGTACTTC. As protein: CASSLLGQDNEQYF.

CDR3 nucleotides: TGTGCCTGGAGTGTACGGGCTAACAGGGGGCGCGATCAGCCCCAGCATTTT. Its translation is CAWSVRANRGRDQPQHF. The gene calls are TRBV30 and TRBJ1-5, with 9 bases identical to TRBD1. Germline CDR1 reads GTSNPN; CDR2 reads SVGIG (reference sequence). CDR3 length: 17 residues. V was clipped by 0 bases and J by 5 bases; unmatched bases: 11.

This CDR3 is CASSWQGNTEAFF. CDR3 nucleotides: TGTGCCAGCAGCTGGCAGGGGAACACTGAAGCTTTCTTT. The rearrangement links TRBV28 to TRBJ1-1; maybe TRBD1 (5 bases). Germline V gives CDR1 MDHEN, CDR2 SYDVKM. V was clipped by 6 bases and J by 1 base, with 9 bases between them. This CDR3 spans 13 amino acids. Full variable domain (rest looked up from reference TRBV28 and TRBJ1-1): DVKVTQSSRYLVKRTGEKVFLECVQDMDHENMFWYRQDPGLGLRLIYFSYDVKMKEKGDIPEGYSVSREKKERFSLILESASTNQTSMYLCASSWQGNTEAFFGQGTRLTVV.

This clone came up once. This chain joins TRBV6-5 and TRBJ2-3; possibly TRBD1 for D (6 bases). From germline, CDR1 is MNHEY and CDR2 SVGAGI. The CDR3 runs to 14 residues. The V end was cut by 5 bases, the J end by 4 bases, with 13 bases between. CDR3 coding DNA: TGTGCCAGCAGTCGACAGGAGTCGGCAGATACGCAGTATTTT. Its translation is CASSRQESADTQYF.

This chain connects TRBV10-3 to TRBJ2-1; the match to TRBD2 covers 11 bases. The CDR3 runs 19 residues. V lost 4 bases and J lost 7; bases outside the gene matches: 18. The germline gives CDR1 ENHRY, CDR2 SYGVKD. The CDR3 DNA is TGTGCCATCAGTGTCTTGGGGGTTAAGGCTTCTAGCGGGAGGAATGAGCAGTTCTTC. Residues: CAISVLGVKASSGRNEQFF.

This clone turned up a few times. The rearrangement uses TRBV9 and TRBJ2-1, with D unresolved. The CDR3 is 15 amino acids. Germline V CDR1 and CDR2: SGDLS, YYNGEE. V lost 2 bases and J lost 5, with 14 bases in between. The CDR3 nucleotides read TGTGCCAGCAGCGTGGATGGGCGTGAACACAATGAGCAGTTCTTC. It codes for CASSVDGREHNEQFF.

This sequence joins TRBV7-3 and TRBJ2-1, with TRBD2 matching over 7 bases. The CDR3 covers 16 residues. Losses at the gene ends were 3 bases for V and 6 bases for J; bases not matched to a gene: 11. Per the germline V gene, CDR1 is SGHTA and CDR2 is FQGTGA. DNA for the CDR3: TGTGCCAGCAGCTTGGGTTCGGGGGGAACGGGCAATGAGCAGTTCTTC. Translated: CASSLGSGGTGNEQFF.

This chain uses TRBV6-5 with TRBJ1-1; TRBD1 matches at 7 bases. Germline V lookup: CDR1 MNHEY, CDR2 SVGAGI. V shed 4 bases, J shed 1 base, and the junction held 9 bases outside the gene matches. CDR3 length equals 16 residues. The CDR3 region is CASSSLTGQRNTEAFF. The DNA of the CDR3 is TGTGCCAGCAGTTCTCTAACGGGACAGAGGAACACTGAAGCTTTCTTT.

This chain links TRBV11-3 with TRBJ2-1; weak D call: TRBD2 (5 bases). Germline loops: CDR1 SGHNT, CDR2 YENEEA. V lost 2 bases, J lost 8 bases, and 13 bases lay in between. The CDR3 length is 14 residues. The CDR3 DNA sequence: TGTGCCAGCAGCTTATCTACCGAGAGGGATGAGCAGTTCTTC. This sequence encodes CASSLSTERDEQFF.

The J gene is TRBJ2-7, the V gene TRBV5-1; D may be TRBD2 (5 bases). Trimming left V 0 bases short and J 7 bases short, with 8 bases between. The CDR3 is 12 amino acids. CDR1 and CDR2 from the germline V gene are SGHRS and YFSETQ. The CDR3 DNA reads as TGCGCCAGCAGCTTGGCCCCGGGGGAGCAGTACTTC. Protein sequence: CASSLAPGEQYF.

The V call is TRBV27, the J call TRBJ1-2; 8 nucleotides match TRBD1. With V trimmed by 6 bases and J by 3 bases, 15 bases remained unmatched. CDR1 and CDR2 from the germline V gene are MNHEY and SMNVEV (reference sequence). CDR3 length equals 17 residues. The CDR3 is CASRERWGRTGYYGYTF. DNA of the CDR3: TGTGCCAGCAGGGAACGATGGGGCAGGACAGGGTACTATGGCTACACCTTC.

The chain recombines TRBV7-9 with TRBJ1-2; D unclear. The V gene's germline CDR1 is SEHNR and CDR2 FQNEAQ (reference sequence). The CDR3 contains 12 residues. In DNA, the CDR3 is TGTTCCTTGGTGGGCGGGAACTATGGCTACACCTTC. Translated, it gives CSLVGGNYGYTF.

The chain combines TRBV5-1 with TRBJ2-2; 8 bases are shared with TRBD2. Germline V gene data show CDR1 as SGHRS and CDR2 as YFSETQ. The CDR3 is made up of 15 amino acids. V lost 0 bases and J lost 6; bases outside the gene matches: 4. Here the CDR3 reads CASSLVAGGAGELFF. The CDR3 coding sequence is TGCGCCAGCAGCTTGGTTGCGGGGGGAGCCGGGGAGCTGTTTTTT. Using reference TRBV5-1 and TRBJ2-2 for the parts outside the CDR3, the full variable domain is KAGVTQTPRYLIKTRGQQVTLSCSPISGHRSVSWYQQTPGQGLQFLFEYFSETQRNKGNFPGRFSGRQFSNSRSEMNVSTLELGDSALYLCASSLVAGGAGELFFGEGSRLTVL.

The rearrangement links TRBV12-2 to TRBJ2-7; the table's D call TRBD2 went unverified against the DNA. TRBV12-2 is marked as a pseudogene. The CDR3 covers 21 residues. CDR3 in amino acids: CASRLLILVFILAGVSYEQYF. CDR3 nucleotides: TGTGCAAGTCGCTTACTCATATTGGTTTTCATACTAGCGGGAGTCTCGTACGAGCAGTACTTC.

The V and J genes are TRBV19 and TRBJ2-2; tentatively, D is TRBD1 (6 bases). Trimming left V 1 base short and J 6 bases short, with 18 bases between. Germline loops: CDR1 LNHDA, CDR2 SQIVND (reference sequence). The CDR3 contains 17 residues. The CDR3 spells CASSIAGAGDRAGELFF. In DNA form, the CDR3 reads TGTGCCAGTAGTATAGCTGGGGCAGGGGATCGCGCCGGGGAGCTGTTTTTT.

The chain joins TRBV4-3 to TRBJ2-3; tentative D call: TRBD2 (6 bases). The CDR3 contains 16 residues. The V end lost 5 bases, the J end lost 5 bases, and 20 bases lay between the germline ends. The germline V gene encodes CDR1 LGHNA and CDR2 YSLEER. In DNA form, the CDR3 reads TGCGCCAGCAGCGAAGGTCCCTCCGGGGGTGAAGATACGCAGTATTTT. This sequence encodes CASSEGPSGGEDTQYF.